Listed here are 23 T cell receptor beta chains from one sample, sequenced in a study of vaccination effects on CD4 cells after COVID-19 (dated by TCRdb to between 2020 and 2023). The method behind the library was the immunoSEQ multiplex PCR assay. TCRdb limited this immuneACCESS table to in-frame rearrangements with V and J called. A share of clones is missing; checked studies link under half to unresolved V genes, and the rest is unexplained. The table for this sample lists approximately 83,000 clones; around four fifths of them were counted only once. Roughly 1.2% of the sample is taken by the ten largest. To identify antigen-specific CD4+ T cell clonotypes by their expansion, the ViraFEST assay first stimulated PBMC with viral peptide pools and then applied TCR sequencing. After around ten days of culture, CD4+ T cells were isolated with the EasySep CD4+ T cell isolation kit. Each participant received two doses of an mRNA SARS-CoV-2 vaccine, either BNT162b2 or mRNA-1273.

These receptors' antigens are unknown. The sequenced sample was CD4+ T cells from PBMCs cultured with HCoV-OC43 spike peptides, obtained after COVID-19 vaccination. The intended sense of this specimen's cell subset or site label: HCoV-OC43 spike overlapping peptide pool stimulation. The receptors stem from a human donor who received a COVID-19 vaccine.

This sequence joins TRBV5-1 and TRBJ2-1, with D possibly matching TRBD2 (7 bases). With 1 base removed from V and 5 bases from J, the gap between germline ends came to 16 bases. The CDR3 has 16 amino acids. The germline gives CDR1 SGHRS, CDR2 YFSETQ. The CDR3 DNA is TGCGCCAGCAGCTTGCATGGGGGGGGCGTCAACAATGAGCAGTTCTTC. Protein: CASSLHGGGVNNEQFF.

This clone was observed once. The chain couples TRBV19 to TRBJ2-7; maybe TRBD1 (6 bases). Germline V gene data show CDR1 as LNHDA and CDR2 as SQIVND (reference sequence). V was trimmed by 4 bases and J by 6 bases, leaving 16 bases between them. This CDR3 region has 14 residues. Written as DNA, the CDR3 is TGTGCCAGTAGTACAGGGGTCGATTGCGCCGAGCAGTACGTC. Its translation is CASSTGVDCAEQYV.

V and J are TRBV7-2 and TRBJ2-3, with 8 bases aligning to TRBD1. The CDR3 consists of 14 residues. The ends lost 1 base at V and 7 bases at J; junction bases unmatched: 4. CDR1 and CDR2 from the germline V gene are SGHTA and FQGNSA. CDR3 sequence: CASSLVGQGNTQYF. DNA for the CDR3: TGTGCCAGCAGCTTAGTTGGACAGGGAAATACGCAGTATTTT.

This rearrangement joins TRBV12-3 or TRBV12-4 to TRBJ1-2; D is unresolved. V gave up 3 bases and J gave up 4 bases, with 9 bases separating them. The CDR3 contains 13 residues. The CDR3, as DNA: TGTGCCAGCAGTTTTGGGCAGCCCTATGGCTACACCTTC. Its translation: CASSFGQPYGYTF.

V gene TRBV6-6 combines with J gene TRBJ2-7, with 8 bases matching TRBD2. CDR1 and CDR2 from the germline V gene are MNHNY and SVGAGI (reference sequence). The V and J ends lost 7 bases and 1 base, in that order; junction bases with no gene match: 6. This CDR3 region has 14 residues. The CDR3 loop is CASNRGGHSYEQYV. CDR3 nucleotides: TGTGCCAGCAACCGGGGGGGACATTCCTACGAGCAGTACGTC.

This clone is a singleton in its sample. The chain has TRBV6-5 and TRBJ1-1; 9 nucleotides align to TRBD1. The V segment lost 4 bases and the J segment 6 bases; nucleotides outside the gene matches: 9. Germline V lookup: CDR1 MNHEY, CDR2 SVGAGI. The CDR3 is 15 amino acids. The CDR3 bases are TGTGCCAGCAGTTCAACACAGGGGGCCGGAGCTGAAGCTTTCTTT. Its translation: CASSSTQGAGAEAFF.

The V gene is TRBV29-1, the J gene TRBJ2-3; no reliable D call. V was cut by 4 bases and J by 9 bases, with 14 bases left in between. Germline-derived CDR1 and CDR2 are SQVTM and ANQGSEA. The CDR3 is 12 residues long. CDR3 protein: CSVGPASGTQYF. The DNA for the CDR3 is TGCAGCGTTGGCCCCGCATCAGGCACGCAGTATTTT.

This clone was recorded only once. CDR3 nucleotide sequence: TGTGCCATCAGCGATACGGTAGGAACCCGAAGGGTAGAGACCCAGTACTTC. It encodes CAISDTVGTRRVETQYF. This chain links TRBV10-3 with TRBJ2-5; D is undetermined. The CDR3 is made up of 17 amino acids. V was trimmed by 6 bases and J by 4 bases, leaving 24 bases between them. Germline-derived CDR1 and CDR2 are ENHRY and SYGVKD.

CDR3 protein: CSVTVSLAGGTDTQYF. CDR3 sequence (DNA): TGCAGCGTGACGGTGTCACTAGCGGGGGGCACAGATACGCAGTATTTT. The V call is TRBV29-1, the J call TRBJ2-3; 11 positions match TRBD2. The V and J ends lost 6 bases and 1 base, in that order; junction bases with no gene match: 9. The CDR3 covers 16 residues. Germline-derived CDR1 and CDR2 are SQVTM and ANQGSEA.

This chain joins TRBV29-1 and TRBJ2-3; D may be TRBD1 (5 bases). The germline gives CDR1 SQVTM, CDR2 ANQGSEA. This CDR3 has 14 amino acids. V lost 3 bases and J lost 0, with 10 bases in between. The CDR3 DNA sequence: TGCAGCGTTGAGGAGACAGCTAGCACAGATACGCAGTATTTT. Translated, it gives CSVEETASTDTQYF.

The CDR3 sequence is CASSFGDATNEKLFF. The CDR3 DNA is TGTGCCAGCAGCTTTGGGGATGCAACTAATGAAAAACTGTTTTTT. The chain uses TRBV7-2 and TRBJ1-4; D gene ambiguous. This CDR3 comprises 15 residues. The V end was cut by 3 bases, the J end by 0 bases, with 8 bases between. Per germline, CDR1 SGHTA and CDR2 FQGNSA.

The V and J genes are TRBV7-2 and TRBJ1-6; no clear D. Trimming removed 4 bases at V and 12 bases at J, with 10 bases between. The germline V gene has CDR1 SGHTA and CDR2 FQGNSA. The CDR3 runs 12 residues. The CDR3 here is CASSSPPGPLHF. The CDR3 DNA is TGTGCCAGCAGCTCTCCCCCTGGACCCCTCCACTTT. The full variable domain, in which reference TRBV7-2 and TRBJ1-6 provide the parts outside the CDR3, is GAGVSQSPSNKVTEKGKDVELRCDPISGHTALYWYRQSLGQGLEFLIYFQGNSAPDKSGLPSDRFSAERTGGSVSTLTIQRTQQEDSAVYLCASSSPPGPLHFGNGTRLTVT.

This chain uses TRBV5-1 with TRBJ2-2, with 10 bases fitting TRBD2. After removal of 4 bases from V and 0 bases from J, the junction contained 15 bases not matched to a gene. This CDR3 region has 20 residues. The germline gives CDR1 SGHRS, CDR2 YFSETQ. CDR3 residues: CASSRVRASGGLSNTGELFF. For the CDR3, the DNA is TGCGCCAGCAGCCGGGTTAGGGCTAGCGGGGGATTATCGAACACCGGGGAGCTGTTTTTT.

DNA for the CDR3: TGTGCCAGCAGCCGTGAGGTCTATGGCTACACCTTC. Amino acids: CASSREVYGYTF. The chain employs TRBV12-3 or TRBV12-4 and TRBJ1-2; the D is unclear. The CDR3 covers 12 residues. The V end was cut by 6 bases, the J end by 4 bases, with 9 bases between.

The chain is built from TRBV4-1 and TRBJ1-5; weak D call: TRBD1 (5 bases). Germline assignment: CDR1 MGHRA and CDR2 YSYEKL. Trimming shortened V by 0 bases and J by 9 bases, and 12 bases separated the two germline ends. CDR3 length: 14 residues. CDR3 sequence (DNA): TGCGCCAGCAGCCAAGATTTTACGGGGCGGCCCCAGCATTTT. This sequence encodes CASSQDFTGRPQHF.

The chain couples TRBV6-5 to TRBJ1-1; no definite D call. V was trimmed by 2 bases and J by 0 bases, leaving 10 bases between them. The CDR3 is 15 amino acids. Germline CDR1 MNHEY, CDR2 SVGAGI. This CDR3 is CASSYRTALNTEAFF. The CDR3 DNA follows: TGTGCCAGCAGTTACCGGACGGCCCTGAACACTGAAGCTTTCTTT.

This clone was observed a few times. This rearrangement joins TRBV5-8 to TRBJ1-1; D is unresolved. Per germline, CDR1 SGHTS and CDR2 YDEGEE. Trimming stripped 3 bases from V and 8 bases from J, with 5 bases between. The CDR3 loop spans 10 amino acids. The CDR3 region is CASSWLEAFF. The CDR3, as DNA: TGTGCCAGCAGCTGGTTAGAAGCTTTCTTT.

The CDR3 coding sequence is TGCGCCAGCAGCTTGGGCGGGGGGAACCAAGAGACCCAGTACTTC. This sequence encodes CASSLGGGNQETQYF. J is TRBJ2-5 and V is TRBV5-1; 8 positions agree with TRBD2. Germline lookup yields CDR1 SGHRS and CDR2 YFSETQ. V shed 0 bases, J shed 0 bases, and the junction held 1 base outside the gene matches. The CDR3 consists of 15 residues.

V and J are TRBV24-1 and TRBJ1-5; TRBD1 might be the D (6 bases). The V end lost 5 bases, the J end lost 6 bases, and 13 bases lay between the germline ends. The CDR3 length is 14 residues. Germline CDR1 is KGHDR and CDR2 is SFDVKD. CDR3 in DNA: TGTGCCACCAGTGGACAGGCCACGGGTCAGCCCCAGCATTTT. As protein: CATSGQATGQPQHF.

V gene TRBV19 combines with J gene TRBJ2-7, with TRBD1 matching 10 bases. The CDR3 totals 19 residues. Germline CDR1 reads LNHDA; CDR2 reads SQIVND (reference sequence). The trim removed 6 bases at V and 2 bases at J, leaving 19 bases unmatched. This CDR3 reads CASSSDRDRGFERTYEQYV. In DNA form, the CDR3 reads TGTGCCAGTAGCAGCGACCGGGACAGGGGATTTGAAAGGACCTACGAGCAGTACGTC.

The V call is TRBV9, the J call TRBJ2-3, with D tentatively TRBD1 (5 bases). V was shortened by 4 bases and J by 4 bases, with 13 bases between the two germline ends. Germline V lookup: CDR1 SGDLS, CDR2 YYNGEE. The CDR3 totals 14 residues. CDR3 coding DNA: TGTGCCAGCAGCAGTCGACAGACGGCAGATACGCAGTATTTT. Its translation is CASSSRQTADTQYF.

This clone has only one observation. V gene TRBV18 combines with J gene TRBJ2-7; D remains unclear. Per the germline V gene, CDR1 is KGHSH and CDR2 is LQKENI. The CDR3 length is 8 residues. The CDR3 DNA sequence: TGTGCCAGCTCACCCTCAAACGTC. As protein: CASSPSNV.

This clone was seen once. The chain has TRBV18 and TRBJ2-3; D might be TRBD1 or TRBD2, each matching 5 bases. Trimming stripped 3 bases from V and 3 bases from J, with 13 bases between. Germline V gives CDR1 KGHSH, CDR2 LQKENI. CDR3 length equals 15 residues. Written as DNA, the CDR3 is TGTGCCAGCTCACCTCGGGACCTCAGTACAGATACGCAGTATTTT. Encoded protein: CASSPRDLSTDTQYF.